A single sample gave rise to the 24 T cell receptor beta chains below, sequenced in a study of blood T cell repertoires in COVID-19 (dated by TCRdb to 2019 to 2021). The library was produced with the immunoSEQ multiplex PCR assay. Sourced from immuneACCESS, this table was stored by TCRdb with only in-frame sequences that have V and J called. A share of the clones is absent; for the studies checked, an unresolved V gene accounts for under half, and the remainder has no known explanation. Here the sample has roughly 13,000 clones; 80% to 90% occur a single time. The ten largest clonotypes hold 2.5% to 3.5% of the sample. What was sequenced was peripheral blood. The receptors were gathered from a human donor in a cohort sampled during active COVID-19.

This chain uses TRBV6-2 or TRBV6-3 with TRBJ2-5; 9 nucleotides align to TRBD1. The length of the CDR3 is 14 residues. From germline, CDR1 is MNHEY and CDR2 SVGEGT. The junction had 6 bases not matched to a gene; V was cut back by 5 bases and J by 5 bases. CDR3 in amino acids: CASSNRGPRETQYF. In nucleotides, the CDR3 is TGTGCCAGCAGTAACAGGGGGCCGCGGGAGACCCAGTACTTC.

This clone was detected a few times. The chain couples TRBV5-1 to TRBJ1-5; D might be TRBD1 (6 bases). With 4 bases removed from V and 7 bases from J, the gap between germline ends came to 15 bases. Germline CDR1 reads SGHRS; CDR2 reads YFSETQ. The length of the CDR3 is 14 residues. CDR3 DNA: TGCGCCAGCAGCCCCGGGGGCGGGAGGCAGCCCCAGCATTTT. Amino acid sequence: CASSPGGGRQPQHF.

The chain employs TRBV18 and TRBJ1-3, with 8 nucleotides matching TRBD1. CDR1 KGHSH and CDR2 LQKENI come from the germline V gene. V trimming: 6 bases; J trimming: 4 bases; junction bases outside the gene matches: 2. The CDR3 sequence is 13 residues long. The CDR3 coding sequence is TGTGCCAGCTCGGACAGGGAAGGAAACACCATATATTTT. Translation gives CASSDREGNTIYF.

This clone was detected only a few times. V is TRBV7-9 and J is TRBJ1-2; the D gene is possibly TRBD1 (5 bases). Germline CDR1 SEHNR, CDR2 FQNEAQ (reference sequence). CDR3 length equals 15 residues. Trimming removed 0 bases at V and 4 bases at J, with 12 bases between. The CDR3: CASSLAPRATYGYTF. The CDR3 DNA reads TGTGCCAGCAGCTTAGCCCCCAGGGCGACCTATGGCTACACCTTC.

V is TRBV19 and J is TRBJ2-7; possibly TRBD1 for D (5 bases). This CDR3 is 14 amino acids long. CDR1 LNHDA and CDR2 SQIVND come from the germline V gene (reference sequence). Trimming shortened V by 3 bases and J by 0 bases, and 9 bases separated the two germline ends. CDR3 loop: CASSIGRDSYEQYF. CDR3 sequence (DNA): TGTGCCAGTAGTATCGGCAGGGACTCCTACGAGCAGTACTTC.

J is TRBJ2-1 and V is TRBV7-2, with 7 bases lining up with TRBD1. Germline CDR1 is SGHTA and CDR2 is FQGNSA. The trim removed 1 base at V and 14 bases at J, leaving 5 bases unmatched. The CDR3 is 12 residues long. CDR3 DNA: TGTGCCAGCAGCTTAGACAGGGGTACTAAGTTCTTC. Residues: CASSLDRGTKFF. The variable domain in full, completed from reference TRBV7-2 and TRBJ2-1, reads GAGVSQSPSNKVTEKGKDVELRCDPISGHTALYWYRQSLGQGLEFLIYFQGNSAPDKSGLPSDRFSAERTGGSVSTLTIQRTQQEDSAVYLCASSLDRGTKFFGPGTRLTVL.

DNA of the CDR3: TGCGCCAGCAGCCAAGAAAGGCCCGGACTAGCGGGGGTTAACAATGAGCAGTTCTTC. Translation: CASSQERPGLAGVNNEQFF. The rearrangement uses TRBV4-1 and TRBJ2-1, with TRBD2 identical over 13 bases. Germline lookup yields CDR1 MGHRA and CDR2 YSYEKL. This CDR3 is built from 19 residues. The V and J ends lost 0 bases and 5 bases, in that order; junction bases with no gene match: 10.

The CDR3 DNA follows: TGCGCCAGCAGCCCCACCGGGACAGGTGGCAATCAGCCCCAGCATTTT. Encoded protein: CASSPTGTGGNQPQHF. V is TRBV5-1 and J is TRBJ1-5, with 8 bases fitting TRBD1. The J segment lost 2 bases and the V segment lost 4 bases, leaving 8 bases of the junction unmatched. Germline V gives CDR1 SGHRS, CDR2 YFSETQ. CDR3 length: 16 residues.

The chain employs TRBV9 and TRBJ2-7; 8 positions agree with TRBD1. CDR1 SGDLS and CDR2 YYNGEE come from the germline V gene. V dropped 0 bases and J dropped 4; count of bases not matched to a gene: 15. The CDR3 is 18 amino acids. DNA of the CDR3: TGTGCCAGCAGCGTAGGTTCGACAACCAGGGGGCAGTTTTACGAGCAGTACTTC. Protein product: CASSVGSTTRGQFYEQYF.

The chain combines TRBV5-1 with TRBJ1-1; 7 positions agree with TRBD1. Germline V lookup: CDR1 SGHRS, CDR2 YFSETQ. Trimming cost V 4 bases and J 0 bases; bases outside gene matches: 3. CDR3 length equals 14 residues. CDR3 sequence: CASSPGQMNTEAFF. The CDR3 bases are TGCGCCAGCAGCCCGGGACAGATGAACACTGAAGCTTTCTTT. The full variable domain, rest sourced from reference TRBV5-1 and TRBJ1-1, is KAGVTQTPRYLIKTRGQQVTLSCSPISGHRSVSWYQQTPGQGLQFLFEYFSETQRNKGNFPGRFSGRQFSNSRSEMNVSTLELGDSALYLCASSPGQMNTEAFFGQGTRLTVV.

The V gene is TRBV10-3, the J gene TRBJ2-3; perhaps TRBD2 as D (5 bases). CDR1 is ENHRY and CDR2 is SYGVKD in the germline V gene. The length of the CDR3 is 12 residues. V lost 6 bases and J lost 2, with 6 bases in between. The CDR3 here is CAIRDSTDTQYF. CDR3 in DNA: TGTGCCATCAGGGACTCCACAGATACGCAGTATTTT.

The V call is TRBV4-1, the J call TRBJ1-3; TRBD1 aligns across 7 bases. Germline V gene data show CDR1 as MGHRA and CDR2 as YSYEKL. This CDR3 contains 17 residues. The trim removed 0 bases at V and 3 bases at J, leaving 8 bases unmatched. The CDR3 loop reads CASSQDTQNRGGNTIYF. The CDR3 nucleotides read TGCGCCAGCAGCCAAGATACGCAGAACAGGGGTGGAAACACCATATATTTT.

The chain has TRBV19 and TRBJ2-1; TRBD1 matches at 12 bases. CDR1 LNHDA and CDR2 SQIVND come from the germline V gene (reference sequence). Trimming removed 6 bases from V and 12 bases from J; junction bases left unmatched: 15. The CDR3 length is 16 residues. The CDR3 nucleotides read TGTGCCAGTAGCCCCCTCGGGACAGGGGGCAACTTTTGGCAGTTCTTC. It translates to CASSPLGTGGNFWQFF.

This chain uses TRBV5-5 with TRBJ2-1; TRBD2 agrees at 10 bases. CDR3 size: 18 residues. The junction had 8 bases not matched to a gene; V was cut back by 2 bases and J by 0 bases. Germline assignment: CDR1 SGHKS and CDR2 YYEKEE (reference sequence). The CDR3 here is CASSFRAGGTGSYNEQFF. The CDR3 nucleotides read TGTGCCAGCAGCTTTCGAGCGGGAGGGACGGGCTCCTACAATGAGCAGTTCTTC.

This clone was detected once. The CDR3, as DNA: TGTGCCAGCAGAGATACTAGCGGGGGGGCCGATGAGCAGTTCTTC. Translation gives CASRDTSGGADEQFF. The J gene is TRBJ2-1, the V gene TRBV6-5; TRBD2 matches 13 bases. Germline V gene sequence: CDR1 MNHEY, CDR2 SVGAGI. This CDR3 is built from 15 residues. J was trimmed by 8 bases and V by 6 bases; bases with no gene match: 7.

The chain employs TRBV24-1 and TRBJ2-2, with a tentative D call TRBD1 (5 bases). CDR3 length equals 18 residues. V shed 0 bases and J shed 2 bases, with 15 bases lying between them. Germline CDR1 reads KGHDR; CDR2 reads SFDVKD. CDR3 region: CATSDLKGDSYNTGELFF. In nucleotides, the CDR3 is TGTGCCACCAGTGATTTGAAGGGTGACAGTTACAACACCGGGGAGCTGTTTTTT.

The CDR3 region is CASSGGLAQYEQYF. The CDR3 DNA is TGCGCCAGCAGTGGTGGACTAGCACAATACGAGCAGTACTTC. The chain combines TRBV10-1 with TRBJ2-7; 8 nucleotides align to TRBD2. The germline V gene has CDR1 WNHNN and CDR2 SYGVQD (reference sequence). The CDR3 has 14 amino acids. Trimming cost V 4 bases and J 4 bases; bases outside gene matches: 6.

V usage is TRBV11-2 and J usage is TRBJ1-1, with D possibly TRBD1 on 6 matching bases. Trimming took off 0 bases at V and 10 bases at J, with 9 bases between the two ends. The CDR3 is 12 amino acids. CDR1 is SGHAT and CDR2 is FQNNGV in the germline V gene. Written as DNA, the CDR3 is TGTGCCAGCAGCTTAGAGATGGGGGCAGCTTTCTTT. Its translation: CASSLEMGAAFF. The variable domain in full, completed from reference TRBV11-2 and TRBJ1-1, reads EAGVAQSPRYKIIEKRQSVAFWCNPISGHATLYWYQQILGQGPKLLIQFQNNGVVDDSQLPKDRFSAERLKGVDSTLKIQPAKLEDSAVYLCASSLEMGAAFFGQGTRLTVV.

The chain joins TRBV5-1 to TRBJ1-5; 9 bases map to TRBD1. This CDR3 comprises 14 residues. The germline V gene has CDR1 SGHRS and CDR2 YFSETQ. The V gene end was trimmed by 4 bases and the J gene end by 7 bases; junction bases not matched to a gene: 6. The CDR3 protein is CASSPGQGDQPQHF. The CDR3 coding sequence is TGCGCCAGCAGCCCGGGACAGGGTGACCAGCCCCAGCATTTT. The whole variable domain, remainder taken from reference TRBV5-1 and TRBJ1-5, is KAGVTQTPRYLIKTRGQQVTLSCSPISGHRSVSWYQQTPGQGLQFLFEYFSETQRNKGNFPGRFSGRQFSNSRSEMNVSTLELGDSALYLCASSPGQGDQPQHFGDGTRLSIL.

V is TRBV14 and J is TRBJ2-3, with a tentative D call TRBD2 (5 bases). Germline CDR1 is SGHDN and CDR2 is FVKESK. The V end lost 1 base, the J end lost 5 bases, and 10 bases lay between the germline ends. This CDR3 region has 14 residues. The CDR3, as DNA: TGTGCCAGCAGCCAAGGGCCGGGATTAGATACGCAGTATTTT. Encoded protein: CASSQGPGLDTQYF.

The CDR3 loop reads CASSLPGQLNTEAFF. As DNA, the CDR3 is TGCGCCAGCAGCTTGCCGGGACAGTTGAACACTGAAGCTTTCTTT. The rearrangement joins TRBV5-1 to TRBJ1-1; 7 bases align to TRBD1. Germline V gene sequence: CDR1 SGHRS, CDR2 YFSETQ. The CDR3 has 15 amino acids. Trimming removed 1 base from V and 0 bases from J; junction bases left unmatched: 3. The full variable domain, with the rest looked up from reference TRBV5-1 and TRBJ1-1, is KAGVTQTPRYLIKTRGQQVTLSCSPISGHRSVSWYQQTPGQGLQFLFEYFSETQRNKGNFPGRFSGRQFSNSRSEMNVSTLELGDSALYLCASSLPGQLNTEAFFGQGTRLTVV.

The chain is built from TRBV12-1 and TRBJ2-5; the table calls TRBD2, which could not be checked here. TRBV12-1 constitutes a pseudogene. CDR3 size: 16 residues. The CDR3 is CASIKGLAGDGETQYF. The CDR3 nucleotides are TGTGCCAGCATCAAAGGACTAGCGGGAGACGGTGAGACCCAGTACTTC.

This chain links TRBV27 with TRBJ2-5; 8 nucleotides align to TRBD2. Germline values: CDR1 MNHEY, CDR2 SMNVEV (reference sequence). Trimming took 10 bases from V and 4 from J; bases not matched to a gene: 2. The CDR3 consists of 11 residues. The CDR3 region is CATGGTETQYF. CDR3 nucleotides: TGTGCCACGGGAGGGACAGAGACCCAGTACTTC.

This chain connects TRBV29-1 to TRBJ2-3, with 12 positions matching TRBD2. CDR3 length: 15 amino acids. Looked up from germline, CDR1 is SQVTM and CDR2 is ANQGSEA. The junction had 5 bases not matched to a gene; V was cut back by 4 bases and J by 3 bases. CDR3 in DNA: TGCAGCGTTGCCCCCGGGACTAGCGGGACAGATACGCAGTATTTT. Translated, it gives CSVAPGTSGTDTQYF.